The 30 T cell receptor beta chains below all came from one sample that was sequenced in a study of cytomegalovirus exposure and HLA in healthy donors. Both 60 Vbeta primers and 13 Jbeta primers went into the PCR. Produced via immunoSEQ multiplex PCR; TCRdb's table is partial and in-frame only. The sample includes approximately 120,000 clones. The sequenced sample consisted of PBMCs. These receptors came from a man between 35 and 55 years old in good health and CMV-seronegative.

The J gene is TRBJ2-7, the V gene TRBV5-5; 8 bases align to TRBD2. CDR1 and CDR2 from the germline V gene are SGHKS and YYEKEE (reference sequence). There are 15 residues in the CDR3. Trimming took 3 bases from V and 5 from J; bases not matched to a gene: 10. DNA of the CDR3: TGTGCCAGCAGCTCCGGCGGGGGGCGCATCAACGAGCAGTACTTC. It yields the protein CASSSGGGRINEQYF.

The V and J genes are TRBV7-9 and TRBJ2-1; weak D call: TRBD2 (5 bases). The CDR3 extends over 13 amino acids. CDR1 and CDR2 from the germline V gene are SEHNR and FQNEAQ (reference sequence). Trimming stripped 5 bases from V and 14 bases from J, with 19 bases between. The CDR3 coding sequence is TGTGCCAGCAGCCTGCTTTCGGGAAGCAATAAGTTCTTC. Amino acid sequence: CASSLLSGSNKFF.

V is TRBV6-5 and J is TRBJ1-5; 10 bases match TRBD1. Germline V gives CDR1 MNHEY, CDR2 SVGAGI. This CDR3 has 14 amino acids. V shed 7 bases, J shed 7 bases, and the junction held 7 bases outside the gene matches. The CDR3, as DNA: TGTGCCAGCAACAACGGGGACAGGGGACAGCCCCAGCATTTT. Amino acids: CASNNGDRGQPQHF.

This chain joins TRBV7-2 and TRBJ2-1, with a possible D match to TRBD2 (7 bases). The CDR3 loop spans 16 amino acids. In germline, CDR1 is SGHTA, CDR2 FQGNSA. V was pared by 1 base and J by 6 bases, with 16 bases between. Here the CDR3 reads CASSLEGGRAINEQFF. The CDR3 nucleotides are TGTGCCAGCAGCTTAGAGGGGGGGAGGGCCATCAATGAGCAGTTCTTC.

The chain uses TRBV25-1 and TRBJ2-5; maybe TRBD1 (5 bases). V dropped 1 base and J dropped 5 bases, with 14 bases sitting between them. Germline CDR1 MGHDK, CDR2 SYGVNS. The CDR3 sequence is 15 residues long. The CDR3 loop is CASSEFRVRGETQYF. Here the CDR3 DNA reads TGTGCCAGCAGTGAATTCAGGGTTCGTGGCGAGACCCAGTACTTC.

V is TRBV9 and J is TRBJ1-1; TRBD1 might be the D (6 bases). The germline gives CDR1 SGDLS, CDR2 YYNGEE. V lost 5 bases and J 7 bases, leaving 15 bases between the germline ends. This CDR3 region has 13 residues. Here the CDR3 reads CASSKQGFGEAFF. The CDR3 DNA sequence: TGTGCCAGCAGTAAACAGGGTTTCGGTGAAGCTTTCTTT.

Worth noting for this clone: Additional DNA sequences in this sample encode the identical CDR3. The chain combines TRBV10-3 with TRBJ2-5; possibly TRBD1 for D (6 bases). Per germline, CDR1 ENHRY and CDR2 SYGVKD. Between the trimmed V and J ends, which lost 3 bases and 5 bases, there was a span of 10 bases. The CDR3 length is 13 residues. For the CDR3, the DNA is TGTGCCATCAGTGAAGGGGGTCCGGAGACCCAGTACTTC. The encoded protein is CAISEGGPETQYF.

This chain joins TRBV9 and TRBJ2-2; TRBD2 matches 8 bases. Unmatched junction bases numbered 10, after V lost 4 bases and J lost 5 bases. Looked up from germline, CDR1 is SGDLS and CDR2 is YYNGEE. The CDR3 length is 16 residues. CDR3 in amino acids: CASSQSSGSWTGELFF. CDR3 coding DNA: TGTGCCAGCAGCCAAAGCAGCGGGAGTTGGACCGGGGAGCTGTTTTTT.

V is TRBV25-1 and J is TRBJ1-4, with D possibly TRBD1 on 5 matching bases. Trimming stripped 6 bases from V and 3 bases from J, with 14 bases between. The germline V gene encodes CDR1 MGHDK and CDR2 SYGVNS. The CDR3 spans 15 residues. DNA of the CDR3: TGTGCCAGCAGCGAGGCCGGGGGGTCTAATGAAAAACTGTTTTTT. This sequence encodes CASSEAGGSNEKLFF.

V and J are TRBV15 and TRBJ2-7; 7 nucleotides match TRBD2. Germline values: CDR1 LNHNV, CDR2 YYDKDF (reference sequence). The trim removed 4 bases at V and 5 bases at J, leaving 17 bases unmatched. This CDR3 has 17 residues. The CDR3 loop is CATSIRGWSGEGNEQYF. The CDR3 DNA sequence: TGTGCCACCAGCATCCGAGGGTGGAGCGGGGAAGGTAACGAGCAGTACTTC.

The chain is built from TRBV6-6 and TRBJ2-7, with 8 bases that match TRBD1. Germline assignment: CDR1 MNHNY and CDR2 SVGAGI (reference sequence). The CDR3 runs 12 residues. V was pared by 7 bases and J by 6 bases, with 5 bases of the junction left unmatched. CDR3 sequence reads: CASTKGQGEQYF. The CDR3 nucleotides are TGTGCCAGCACCAAAGGACAGGGCGAGCAGTACTTC.

The rearrangement uses TRBV2 and TRBJ2-7; 8 bases agree with TRBD1. V gave up 6 bases and J gave up 2 bases; unmatched junction bases: 12. The CDR3 sequence is 16 residues long. In germline, CDR1 is SNHLY, CDR2 FYNNEI. CDR3 coding DNA: TGTGCCAGCAGGACGAGCACCAGGGGGCGGACCTACGAGCAGTACTTC. This translates into CASRTSTRGRTYEQYF. Variable domain in full (rest from reference TRBV2 and TRBJ2-7): EPEVTQTPSHQVTQMGQEVILRCVPISNHLYFYWYRQILGQKVEFLVSFYNNEISEKSEIFDDQFSVERPDGSNFTLKIRSTKLEDSAMYFCASRTSTRGRTYEQYFGPGTRLTVT.

The chain couples TRBV5-4 to TRBJ1-1, with D possibly matching TRBD1 (5 bases). The CDR3 has 15 amino acids. Trimming took 3 bases from V and 3 from J, leaving 15 bases between them. CDR1 and CDR2 (germline): SGHNT, YYREEE (reference sequence). Here the CDR3 reads CASSSTRGVDTEAFF. In DNA, the CDR3 is TGTGCCAGCAGCTCCACCCGGGGGGTAGACACTGAAGCTTTCTTT.

J is TRBJ1-1 and V is TRBV5-4; no definite D call. The V and J ends lost 4 bases and 1 base respectively, with 5 bases between them. Germline assignment: CDR1 SGHNT and CDR2 YYREEE (reference sequence). The length of the CDR3 is 12 residues. CDR3 in DNA: TGTGCCAGCAGCCAAAAGAACACTGAAGCTTTCTTT. Its protein product is CASSQKNTEAFF.

The chain couples TRBV11-3 to TRBJ2-7; 8 bases line up with TRBD1. With 4 bases clipped from V and 2 bases from J, the junction kept 1 base outside the gene matches. This CDR3 comprises 13 residues. CDR1 and CDR2 from the germline V gene are SGHNT and YENEEA. The CDR3 bases are TGTGCCAGCAGCTCGGACAGGGCCTACGAGCAGTACTTC. As protein: CASSSDRAYEQYF.

DNA of the CDR3: TGTGCCAGCAGTGAGTCAGGGAGGGGTGGCTACACCTTC. Protein product: CASSESGRGGYTF. The chain is built from TRBV6-1 and TRBJ1-2, with D perhaps TRBD1 (5 bases). CDR1 and CDR2 (germline): MNHNS, SASEGT. The V end lost 3 bases, the J end lost 7 bases, and 12 bases lay between the germline ends. The CDR3 totals 13 residues.

This chain links TRBV12-1 with TRBJ1-2; the table's D gene call, TRBD1, was not cross checked with the DNA. TRBV12-1 is a recognized pseudogene. This CDR3 spans 14 amino acids. CDR3 protein: CASSRSRRGHGYTF. CDR3 coding DNA: TGTGCCAGCAGCCGATCCCGCAGGGGGCATGGCTACACCTTC.

The genes are TRBV6-5 and TRBJ2-3, with 7 bases that match TRBD2. The CDR3 covers 15 residues. V trimming: 4 bases; J trimming: 2 bases; junction bases outside the gene matches: 6. Germline V CDR1 and CDR2: MNHEY, SVGAGI. CDR3 sequence: CASSSSSGHTDTQYF. CDR3 sequence (DNA): TGTGCCAGCAGTTCATCTAGCGGACACACAGATACGCAGTATTTT.

The chain carries TRBV7-8 and TRBJ2-5; no reliable D call. The length of the CDR3 is 12 residues. The V gene's germline CDR1 is SGHVS and CDR2 FQNEAQ. V lost 3 bases and J 2 bases, leaving 4 bases between the germline ends. CDR3 region: CASSLEQETQYF. CDR3 bases: TGTGCCAGCAGCTTGGAGCAAGAGACCCAGTACTTC.

V and J are TRBV10-3 and TRBJ1-3; maybe TRBD1 (6 bases). The CDR3 loop spans 13 amino acids. The V gene's germline CDR1 is ENHRY and CDR2 SYGVKD. Trimming removed 6 bases at V and 2 bases at J, with 8 bases between. The CDR3 spells CAISRQAGNTIYF. DNA of the CDR3: TGTGCCATCAGCCGACAGGCTGGAAACACCATATATTTT.

This chain joins TRBV7-2 and TRBJ2-3, with D maybe TRBD2 (6 bases). The CDR3 extends over 14 amino acids. Looked up from germline, CDR1 is SGHTA and CDR2 is FQGNSA. The V end was cut by 6 bases, the J end by 2 bases, with 12 bases between. The CDR3 loop reads CASSRSGYTDTQYF. CDR3 nucleotides: TGTGCCAGCAGTCGTAGCGGATACACAGATACGCAGTATTTT. The variable domain in full, completed from reference TRBV7-2 and TRBJ2-3, reads GAGVSQSPSNKVTEKGKDVELRCDPISGHTALYWYRQSLGQGLEFLIYFQGNSAPDKSGLPSDRFSAERTGGSVSTLTIQRTQQEDSAVYLCASSRSGYTDTQYFGPGTRLTVL.

The chain couples TRBV11-2 to TRBJ2-7; 11 nucleotides line up with TRBD1. This CDR3 is 14 amino acids long. The trim removed 5 bases at V and 5 bases at J, leaving 5 bases unmatched. CDR1 SGHAT and CDR2 FQNNGV come from the germline V gene. CDR3 sequence (DNA): TGTGCCAGCAGCGTCGGACAGGGGGCGAACGAGCAGTACTTC. It yields the protein CASSVGQGANEQYF.

This chain connects TRBV7-5 to TRBJ2-1; TRBD2, the table's D call, was not compared with the DNA. TRBV7-5 is recorded as a pseudogene. The CDR3 is 16 residues long. This chain's CDR3 is CARSYRDWSQVDEQFF. For the CDR3, the DNA is TGTGCCAGAAGCTACCGGGACTGGAGCCAGGTCGATGAGCAGTTCTTC.

The chain has TRBV27 and TRBJ2-5, with D possibly TRBD2 on 7 matching bases. The CDR3 is made up of 14 amino acids. Per the germline V gene, CDR1 is MNHEY and CDR2 is SMNVEV (reference sequence). V lost 6 bases and J 4 bases, leaving 15 bases between the germline ends. CDR3 coding DNA: TGTGCCAGCAGACCTAGCGGAGGGGGAGAGACCCAGTACTTC. Translating gives CASRPSGGGETQYF.

J is TRBJ2-3 and V is TRBV4-1, with 10 nucleotides matching TRBD2. The germline V gene has CDR1 MGHRA and CDR2 YSYEKL. The CDR3 extends over 17 amino acids. With 0 bases clipped from V and 4 bases from J, the junction kept 7 bases outside the gene matches. Written as DNA, the CDR3 is TGCGCCAGCAGCCAAGATCGAGCGGGAGGGCCAGCAGATACGCAGTATTTT. This gives the protein CASSQDRAGGPADTQYF.

V gene TRBV29-1 combines with J gene TRBJ2-3; D not certain. This CDR3 is built from 15 residues. Germline V gene lookup returns CDR1 SQVTM and CDR2 ANQGSEA. V lost 1 base and J lost 0, with 11 bases in between. DNA of the CDR3: TGCAGCGTTGAAGGACAAGACGGTAGCACAGATACGCAGTATTTT. Its translation: CSVEGQDGSTDTQYF.

The CDR3 reads CASSLGIAGGYEQYF. The DNA for the CDR3 is TGTGCCAGCAGCTTAGGCATAGCGGGAGGGTACGAGCAGTACTTC. The rearrangement links TRBV11-3 to TRBJ2-7; 11 positions agree with TRBD2. Germline assignment: CDR1 SGHNT and CDR2 YENEEA. V lost 1 base, J lost 4 bases, and 3 bases stayed unmatched. This CDR3 is built from 15 residues.

The chain carries TRBV5-6 and TRBJ1-2; TRBD1 aligns across 11 bases. The V gene end was trimmed by 5 bases and the J gene end by 2 bases; junction bases not matched to a gene: 5. CDR1 is SGHDT, CDR2 YYEEEE, per germline. The CDR3 totals 15 residues. The CDR3 protein is CASRRGTGGNYGYTF. The CDR3 DNA reads as TGTGCCAGCAGACGAGGGACAGGGGGAAACTATGGCTACACCTTC. Based on the CDR3 plus reference TRBV5-6 and TRBJ1-2, the full variable domain is DAGVTQSPTHLIKTRGQQVTLRCSPKSGHDTVSWYQQALGQGPQFIFQYYEEEERQRGNFPDRFSGHQFPNYSSELNVNALLLGDSALYLCASRRGTGGNYGYTFGSGTRLTVV.

CDR3 sequence reads: CASSSLLAGMDEQFF. The CDR3 DNA sequence: TGTGCCAGCAGCTCCCTTCTAGCGGGAATGGATGAGCAGTTCTTC. The J gene is TRBJ2-1, the V gene TRBV7-8, with 9 bases identical to TRBD2. J gave up 8 bases and V 4 bases, and 9 bases lay outside the gene matches. The CDR3 length is 15 residues. The V gene's germline CDR1 is SGHVS and CDR2 FQNEAQ.

The V gene is TRBV5-1, the J gene TRBJ2-7; a possible D gene is TRBD1 (6 bases). The CDR3 totals 15 residues. V lost 4 bases to trimming and J lost 3 bases, with 17 bases between them. Per germline, CDR1 SGHRS and CDR2 YFSETQ. The CDR3 region has the DNA TGCGCCAGCAGCCCGATCGGGACAAGATACTACGAGCAGTACTTC. This encodes CASSPIGTRYYEQYF.